The rows below give T cell receptor beta chains drawn from one sample of a study of cytomegalovirus exposure and HLA in healthy donors. Only in-frame clones appear in the TCRdb table, and some are missing; sequencing was by immunoSEQ multiplex PCR. The sample lists approximately 120,000 clones, over 65% occurring once. Material for sequencing was PBMCs. Receptors were obtained from a middle-aged woman in good health and CMV-seronegative. CDR3s include the opening cysteine and the closing phenylalanine or tryptophan. A D gene is named only where the DNA matches it firmly. Some rows have no size entry. The others give once, few or many, or a class for an expanded clone.

J: TRBJ2-2
size: -
V: TRBV11-2
D: TRBD1
CDR3: CASTLTGGARPPGELFF
DNA: TGTGCCAGCACACTTACAGGGGGCGCTAGGCCACCCGGGGAGCTGTTTTTT

J: TRBJ2-7
size: -
V: TRBV21-1
D: -
CDR3: CASSNCPDSASYEQYF
DNA: TGTGCCAGCAGCAACTGCCCGGACTCCGCCTCCTACGAGCAGTACTTC

J: TRBJ2-1
size: -
V: TRBV10-1
D: TRBD2
CDR3: CASSGTSGSRYEQFF
DNA: TGCGCCAGCAGTGGTACTAGCGGGAGTAGGTATGAGCAGTTCTTC

J: TRBJ1-2
size: -
V: TRBV7-9
D: -
CDR3: CASSLSGTEYGYTF
DNA: TGTGCCAGCAGCTTATCCGGGACTGAGTATGGCTACACCTTC

J: TRBJ2-7
size: -
V: TRBV28
D: -
CDR3: CASSLPPATANYEQYF
DNA: TGTGCCAGCAGTTTACCCCCGGCGACAGCCAACTACGAGCAGTACTTC

J: TRBJ1-5
size: -
V: TRBV27
D: TRBD1
CDR3: CASTPGQGAGQPQHF
DNA: TGTGCCAGCACCCCGGGACAGGGGGCTGGTCAGCCCCAGCATTTT

J: TRBJ2-1
size: -
V: TRBV29-1
D: -
CDR3: CSSPGVSSYNEQFF
DNA: TGCAGCTCCCCGGGGGTGAGCTCCTACAATGAGCAGTTCTTC

J: TRBJ1-2
size: few
V: TRBV6-6
D: -
CDR3: CASSYSRGNYGYTF
DNA: TGTGCCAGCAGTTACTCGAGGGGGAACTATGGCTACACCTTC

J: TRBJ2-7
size: -
V: TRBV18
D: -
CDR3: CASSPPGTPYEQYF
DNA: TGTGCCAGCTCACCACCCGGGACACCGTACGAGCAGTACTTC

J: TRBJ2-4
size: -
V: TRBV20-1
D: -
CDR3: CSAAGMDSQYF
DNA: TGCAGTGCGGCCGGGATGGACAGTCAGTACTTC

J: TRBJ1-1
size: -
V: TRBV2
D: TRBD1
CDR3: CASSGARGTEAFF
DNA: TGTGCCAGCAGTGGGGCCAGGGGGACTGAAGCTTTCTTT

J: TRBJ2-3
size: once
V: TRBV7-9
D: -
CDR3: CASSLFAGSTDTQYF
DNA: TGTGCCAGCAGCTTATTCGCGGGAAGCACAGATACGCAGTATTTT

J: TRBJ2-3
size: -
V: TRBV10-2
D: TRBD2
CDR3: CASGLAGEDTQYF
DNA: TGCGCCAGCGGACTAGCGGGAGAGGATACGCAGTATTTT

J: TRBJ2-7
size: -
V: TRBV28
D: -
CDR3: CASSFASGDEQYF
DNA: TGTGCCAGCAGTTTTGCCTCAGGGGACGAGCAGTACTTC

J: TRBJ1-1
size: few
V: TRBV11-2
D: -
CDR3: CASSSGGGAPSEAFF
DNA: TGTGCCAGCAGCAGTGGAGGGGGGGCGCCTTCTGAAGCTTTCTTT

J: TRBJ2-2
size: -
V: TRBV10-3
D: -
CDR3: CAISESPTTTGELFF
DNA: TGTGCCATCAGTGAGTCACCGACTACTACCGGGGAGCTGTTTTTT

J: TRBJ1-4
size: -
V: TRBV28
D: TRBD1
CDR3: CASSPLTGVRNEKLFF
DNA: TGTGCCAGCAGTCCATTAACAGGGGTGCGAAATGAAAAACTGTTTTTT

J: TRBJ2-2
size: -
V: TRBV28
D: -
CDR3: CASSFRQSAAGELFF
DNA: TGTGCCAGCTCTTTTCGGCAATCGGCGGCCGGGGAGCTGTTTTTT

J: TRBJ2-1
size: -
V: TRBV5-1
D: -
CDR3: CASKQGSLSYNEQFF
DNA: TGCGCCAGCAAACAGGGTAGCCTCTCCTACAATGAGCAGTTCTTC

J: TRBJ1-5
size: -
V: TRBV28
D: -
CDR3: CASKARVDQPQHF
DNA: TGTGCCAGCAAGGCCAGGGTCGATCAGCCCCAGCATTTT